The rows below give T cell receptor beta chains drawn from one sample of a study of blood T cell repertoires in COVID-19. Sequencing was performed with immunoSEQ multiplex PCR; in TCRdb, only in-frame clones are kept and a portion is missing. In the table there are 85,000 to 120,000 clones, around four fifths of which are singletons. The sample consisted of peripheral blood. The receptors shown here come from a human donor in a cohort sampled during active COVID-19. Both conserved end residues are part of each CDR3. The order of the fields is D gene, clone size, V gene, J gene, CDR3 DNA, CDR3 protein. D genes are given only for firm matches. Some rows have no size entry. The others give once, few or many, or a class for an expanded clone.

>.|.|TRBV7-2|TRBJ2-7
TGTGCCAGCAGCTTAAGGCAGGGGGGCCCCGAGCAGTACTTC
CASSLRQGGPEQYF
>TRBD1|.|TRBV27|TRBJ1-6
TGTGCCAGCAGTTGGGACAGGAGGGATTCACCCCTCCACTTT
CASSWDRRDSPLHF
>.|.|TRBV7-2|TRBJ1-1
TGTGCCAGCAGCTTAGCTGGGGCGGGAGGAGCTTTCTTT
CASSLAGAGGAFF
>.|.|TRBV7-9|TRBJ1-2
TGTGCCAGCAGTTCGGCGGGCTACGGCTACACCTTC
CASSSAGYGYTF
>TRBD1|.|TRBV10-3|TRBJ1-4
TGTGCCATCAGTCAGACAGGGCCAGGCGAAAAACTGTTTTTT
CAISQTGPGEKLFF
>.|once|TRBV11-2|TRBJ1-2
TGTGCCAGCAGCTTAGGATCAGGGGCTTTCTATGGCTACACCTTC
CASSLGSGAFYGYTF
>.|once|TRBV7-2|TRBJ2-1
TGTGCCAGCAGCAAGGCTCCCAGGGCACAGACCAATGAGCAGTTCTTC
CASSKAPRAQTNEQFF
>.|once|TRBV10-2|TRBJ1-5
TGCGCCAGCAGTGACCCAGGGGATGGGAATCAGCCCCAGCATTTT
CASSDPGDGNQPQHF
>.|once|TRBV6-2/TRBV6-3|TRBJ1-1
TGTGCCAGCAGTTACGGGTGGACTTTCGCTTTCTTT
CASSYGWTFAFF
>.|.|TRBV7-3|TRBJ2-2
TGTGCCAGCAGCTCCGGGGTTGGGGAGCTGTTTTTT
CASSSGVGELFF
>.|.|TRBV5-8|TRBJ2-2
TGTGCCAGCACTAACAGGGTTCCCGGGGAGCTGTTTTTT
CASTNRVPGELFF
>.|once|TRBV4-2|TRBJ2-2
TGTGCCAGCAGCCAAAGGGGCCGCACCGGGGAGCTGTTTTTT
CASSQRGRTGELFF
>.|.|TRBV7-2|TRBJ2-7
TGTGCCAGCAGTCCGGGATACGAGCAGTACTTC
CASSPGYEQYF
>TRBD2|few|TRBV19|TRBJ2-3
TGTGCCAGTAGCCGAGGTAGCGGGGCTATCACAGATACGCAGTATTTT
CASSRGSGAITDTQYF
>TRBD2|.|TRBV6-2/TRBV6-3|TRBJ2-5
TGTGCCAGCAGTTATGGTAGCGGGGGCCAAGAGACCCAGTACTTC
CASSYGSGGQETQYF
>.|.|TRBV9|TRBJ1-5
TGTGCCAGCAGCGTAGCGGGGGATCGCAATCAGCCCCAGCATTTT
CASSVAGDRNQPQHF
>.|.|TRBV5-1|TRBJ2-5
TGCGCCAGCAGCTTGGGTGGAATGGGGGGACAAGAGACCCAGTACTTC
CASSLGGMGGQETQYF
>TRBD1|.|TRBV9|TRBJ2-7
TGTGCCAGCAGTCGTTGGGACAGCCGCGACTCCTACGAGCAGTACTTC
CASSRWDSRDSYEQYF
>TRBD1|.|TRBV5-1|TRBJ2-2
TGCGCCAGCAGCCCCGGGACAGCGAACACCGGGGAGCTGTTTTTT
CASSPGTANTGELFF
>TRBD1|few|TRBV28|TRBJ2-7
TGTGCCAGCAGTTACCATCTAGAAGACAGGGGTCCCTTCGAGCAGTACTTC
CASSYHLEDRGPFEQYF
>.|.|TRBV5-1|TRBJ2-7
TGCGCCAGCAGCACGGTGGGCAGGGACTACGAGCAGTACTTC
CASSTVGRDYEQYF
>TRBD1|.|TRBV12-3/TRBV12-4|TRBJ1-5
TGTGCCAGCAGTGGACAGGGTAATCAGCCCCAGCATTTT
CASSGQGNQPQHF
>TRBD2|once|TRBV5-5|TRBJ2-5
TGTGCCAGCAGCTTGGGACTAGCGGGGGGGCCAGAGACCCAGTACTTC
CASSLGLAGGPETQYF
>TRBD1|.|TRBV5-1|TRBJ2-7
TGCGCCAGCAGCCAACCAGGGACAGGGGCCTACGAGCAGTACTTC
CASSQPGTGAYEQYF
>TRBD2|.|TRBV19|TRBJ2-3
TGTGCCAGTAGTTGGCGAGCGGGGGGCTCCACAGATACGCAGTATTTT
CASSWRAGGSTDTQYF
>.|.|TRBV7-9|TRBJ1-4
TGTGCCAGCAGGAAGGACCCGGGGAATGAAAAACTGTTTTTT
CASRKDPGNEKLFF
>TRBD1|.|TRBV4-1|TRBJ2-7
TGCGCCAGCAGCCAAGTTAAGGACAGGGTCAACGAGCAGTACTTC
CASSQVKDRVNEQYF
>.|.|TRBV5-1|TRBJ2-7
TGCGCCAGCAGCATCCCAGGGGACGAGCAGTACTTC
CASSIPGDEQYF
>TRBD2|.|TRBV4-2|TRBJ2-7
TGTGCCAGCAGCCAAGCCGCTTGGACTAGCGGGGGAATGGCCTACGAGCAGTACTTC
CASSQAAWTSGGMAYEQYF
>.|.|TRBV5-1|TRBJ2-1
TGCGCCAGCAGCTTTAGTATAAGCTCCTACAATGAGCAGTTCTTC
CASSFSISSYNEQFF
>TRBD2|.|TRBV7-2|TRBJ2-1
TGTGCCAGCAGCTCAGAGACTAGCGGGGGCATCTACAATGAGCAGTTCTTC
CASSSETSGGIYNEQFF
>.|.|TRBV7-2|TRBJ1-1
TGTGCCAGCAGCTTTGTCAGGGATACTGAAGCTTTCTTT
CASSFVRDTEAFF
>TRBD2|once|TRBV27|TRBJ2-3
TGTGCCAGCAGTTTGGGACTAGCAACAGATACGCAGTATTTT
CASSLGLATDTQYF
>.|.|TRBV13|TRBJ1-1
TGTGCCAGCAGATTAAGGGCTGAGGGCACTGAAGCTTTCTTT
CASRLRAEGTEAFF
>.|.|TRBV3-1/TRBV3-2|TRBJ2-3
TGTGCCAGCAGCCAAGACAACAGTCGGACGCAGTATTTT
CASSQDNSRTQYF